This TCR beta chain was sequenced during a study of regulatory T cells in long-lasting Graves disease. With iRepertoire HTBI primers and Arm-PCR of CDR3 regions, TCR beta libraries were built. TCRdb processed the multiplex PCR reads anew with MiXCR; each CDR3 protein has one entry. The sample lists a few hundred thousand distinct CDR3 sequences, 23% occurring once. Regarding time point: persistent/refractory GD, antithyroid drugs over 5 years with positive TRAb. Making the TCR library involved RNA that had been extracted from PBMCs. This specimen consisted of peripheral blood mononuclear cells (PBMCs), obtained when the disease was refractory, from a patient treated with antithyroid drugs. This clonotype was sampled from a middle-aged woman with Graves disease.

CDR3 in amino acids: CASSQDPAGFVRLEQFF. In DNA form, the CDR3 reads TGTGCCAGCAGCCAAGATCCGGCAGGGTTCGTGCGTCTTGAGCAGTTCTTC. The genes are TRBV3-1 and TRBJ2-1, with a weak D call TRBD1 (5 bases). Germline CDR1 LGHDT, CDR2 YNNKEL (reference sequence). There are 17 residues in the CDR3. The V gene lost 0 bases and the J gene lost 9 bases, with 21 bases spanning the gap.